The 19 T cell receptor beta chains below all came from one sample that was sequenced in a study of cytomegalovirus exposure and HLA in healthy donors. The PCR used 60 Vbeta and 13 Jbeta primers. The protocol was immunoSEQ multiplex PCR, while the TCRdb copy is restricted to in-frame clones and leaves out a portion. The data show more than 110,000 clones, with 60% to 85% seen just once and over 6% held by the top ten. The sequenced sample consisted of PBMCs. The receptors originated from a man aged 25-45 years in good health and CMV-seronegative.

Only a few counts were recorded for this clone. The rearrangement uses TRBV28 and TRBJ1-5; D ambiguous. Germline V gene sequence: CDR1 MDHEN, CDR2 SYDVKM. The CDR3 contains 14 residues. Trimming cost V 2 bases and J 9 bases, with 14 bases left between them. Here the CDR3 DNA reads TGTGCCAGCAGTTTACGGGGATCCGCCCCGCCCCAGCATTTT. It codes for CASSLRGSAPPQHF.

V usage is TRBV7-2 and J usage is TRBJ2-5; D possibly corresponds to TRBD1 (6 bases). Trimming shortened V by 1 base and J by 2 bases, and 8 bases separated the two germline ends. This CDR3 is built from 14 residues. Germline CDR1 and CDR2: SGHTA and FQGNSA. The CDR3 is CASSLVGGQETQYF. Here the CDR3 DNA reads TGTGCCAGCAGCTTAGTAGGGGGACAAGAGACCCAGTACTTC.

J is TRBJ2-5 and V is TRBV30, with 7 bases aligning to TRBD2. This CDR3 has 14 residues. The V and J ends lost 5 bases and 5 bases, in that order; junction bases with no gene match: 11. Germline CDR1 is GTSNPN and CDR2 is SVGIG (reference sequence). This CDR3 is CAWDRQLGGETQYF. CDR3 bases: TGTGCCTGGGACAGACAGCTCGGGGGGGAGACCCAGTACTTC.

This clone was detected once. The chain has TRBV5-6 and TRBJ2-2; D perhaps matches TRBD1 (6 bases). V was pared by 2 bases and J by 4 bases, with 9 bases between. CDR3 size: 14 residues. Looked up from germline, CDR1 is SGHDT and CDR2 is YYEEEE. CDR3 DNA: TGTGCCAGCAGCTTAACAGGGATCACCGGGGAGCTGTTTTTT. Translation: CASSLTGITGELFF. Combining the CDR3 with reference TRBV5-6 and TRBJ2-2 gives the whole variable domain DAGVTQSPTHLIKTRGQQVTLRCSPKSGHDTVSWYQQALGQGPQFIFQYYEEEERQRGNFPDRFSGHQFPNYSSELNVNALLLGDSALYLCASSLTGITGELFFGEGSRLTVL.

This chain uses TRBV19 with TRBJ1-5, with D perhaps matching TRBD1 (5 bases). CDR1 and CDR2 from the germline V gene are LNHDA and SQIVND (reference sequence). This CDR3 region has 16 residues. Trimming took off 6 bases at V and 4 bases at J, with 19 bases between the two ends. For the CDR3, the DNA is TGTGCCAGTAGCCCCCGGGAGGGAAGGACAAATCAGCCCCAGCATTTT. This sequence encodes CASSPREGRTNQPQHF. The whole variable domain, remainder taken from reference TRBV19 and TRBJ1-5, is DGGITQSPKYLFRKEGQNVTLSCEQNLNHDAMYWYRQDPGQGLRLIYYSQIVNDFQKGDIAEGYSVSREKKESFPLTVTSAQKNPTAFYLCASSPREGRTNQPQHFGDGTRLSIL.

This clone has only one observation. This sequence joins TRBV19 and TRBJ2-6, with D uncertain. With 1 base removed from V and 0 bases from J, the gap between germline ends came to 10 bases. The CDR3 consists of 17 residues. Germline V gene sequence: CDR1 LNHDA, CDR2 SQIVND (reference sequence). The CDR3 reads CASSIGTVRSGANVLTF. CDR3 nucleotide sequence: TGTGCCAGTAGTATAGGCACAGTCCGCTCTGGGGCCAACGTCCTGACTTTC.

This clone occurred a few times. The V call is TRBV2, the J call TRBJ1-2, with D hard to call. Germline CDR1 and CDR2: SNHLY and FYNNEI. Trimming removed 6 bases at V and 7 bases at J, with 12 bases between. The CDR3 is made up of 12 amino acids. In DNA, the CDR3 is TGTGCCAGCAGCGCAGGACTGAGTGGCTACACCTTC. Protein: CASSAGLSGYTF. The whole variable domain, remainder taken from reference TRBV2 and TRBJ1-2, is EPEVTQTPSHQVTQMGQEVILRCVPISNHLYFYWYRQILGQKVEFLVSFYNNEISEKSEIFDDQFSVERPDGSNFTLKIRSTKLEDSAMYFCASSAGLSGYTFGSGTRLTVV.

V gene TRBV7-9 combines with J gene TRBJ1-3, with unresolved D. The germline V gene has CDR1 SEHNR and CDR2 FQNEAQ (reference sequence). This CDR3 is built from 12 residues. The germline V and J ends were trimmed by 5 bases and 9 bases, with 11 bases remaining between them. The CDR3 protein is CASSPPRPTIYF. The CDR3 DNA is TGTGCCAGCAGCCCACCTAGACCCACCATATATTTT. Using reference TRBV7-9 and TRBJ1-3 for the parts outside the CDR3, the full variable domain is DTGVSQNPRHKITKRGQNVTFRCDPISEHNRLYWYRQTLGQGPEFLTYFQNEAQLEKSRLLSDRFSAERPKGSFSTLEIQRTEQGDSAMYLCASSPPRPTIYFGEGSWLTVV.

The gene calls are TRBV5-1 and TRBJ2-3; 9 nucleotides line up with TRBD1. The germline CDR1 and CDR2 sequences are SGHRS and YFSETQ. This CDR3 is 14 amino acids long. V lost 0 bases, J lost 8 bases, and 4 bases stayed unmatched. CDR3: CASSLAVTGGTQYF. The DNA for the CDR3 is TGCGCCAGCAGCTTGGCCGTGACAGGGGGTACGCAGTATTTT.

This clone has a single count. Here the CDR3 DNA reads TGTGCCAGCAGTTCGGGACAGGGTAACGGCTACACCTTC. Its translation: CASSSGQGNGYTF. The rearrangement uses TRBV6-5 and TRBJ1-2; TRBD1 aligns across 9 bases. Trimming at V came to 4 bases and at J to 8 bases, leaving 5 bases not matched to a gene. The CDR3 has 13 amino acids. Germline V lookup: CDR1 MNHEY, CDR2 SVGAGI.

The gene calls are TRBV9 and TRBJ1-1, with D possibly TRBD1 on 6 matching bases. Germline lookup yields CDR1 SGDLS and CDR2 YYNGEE. The V gene lost 0 bases and the J gene lost 2 bases, with 8 bases spanning the gap. CDR3 length: 14 residues. DNA for the CDR3: TGTGCCAGCAGCGTAGCAGGGGTCAACACTGAAGCTTTCTTT. The encoded protein is CASSVAGVNTEAFF. Based on the CDR3 plus reference TRBV9 and TRBJ1-1, the full variable domain is DSGVTQTPKHLITATGQRVTLRCSPRSGDLSVYWYQQSLDQGLQFLIQYYNGEERAKGNILERFSAQQFPDLHSELNLSSLELGDSALYFCASSVAGVNTEAFFGQGTRLTVV.

V and J are TRBV9 and TRBJ1-4; D gene uncertain. The CDR3 covers 13 residues. Germline V gives CDR1 SGDLS, CDR2 YYNGEE. V lost 4 bases and J lost 3, with 7 bases in between. The CDR3 nucleotides are TGTGCCAGCAGCCCCCCGGCTAATGAAAAACTGTTTTTT. Translated, it gives CASSPPANEKLFF.

This sequence joins TRBV20-1 and TRBJ1-4; possible D gene TRBD1, 5 bases. The CDR3 is 11 amino acids. Germline-derived CDR1 and CDR2 are DFQATT and SNEGSKA (reference sequence). CDR3 amino acids: CGGDMNEKLFF. CDR3 sequence (DNA): TGCGGAGGGGATATGAATGAAAAACTGTTTTTT.

The chain uses TRBV2 and TRBJ2-3; D might be TRBD1 (5 bases). The V gene lost 6 bases and the J gene lost 10 bases, with 11 bases spanning the gap. Germline V CDR1 and CDR2: SNHLY, FYNNEI. This CDR3 has 11 amino acids. CDR3 bases: TGTGCCAGCAGCGAGGACACCGCGCAGTATTTT. It yields the protein CASSEDTAQYF.

The chain is built from TRBV2 and TRBJ2-1; D is ambiguous. The V gene lost 0 bases and the J gene lost 6 bases, with 9 bases spanning the gap. Germline values: CDR1 SNHLY, CDR2 FYNNEI. This CDR3 has 14 residues. The CDR3 spells CASSEATASNEQFF. The CDR3 DNA reads TGTGCCAGCAGTGAAGCGACTGCTTCCAATGAGCAGTTCTTC.

The genes are TRBV7-2 and TRBJ1-5; 11 nucleotides align to TRBD1. Trimming removed 7 bases from V and 6 bases from J; junction bases left unmatched: 8. The V gene's germline CDR1 is SGHTA and CDR2 FQGNSA. The CDR3 consists of 15 residues. CDR3 DNA sequence: TGTGCCAGCAAGAGGGACAGGGGGAACATTCAGCCCCAGCATTTT. Its translation: CASKRDRGNIQPQHF.

This chain connects TRBV21-1 to TRBJ2-7; the D call in the table, TRBD1, was not verified against the DNA. TRBV21-1 is reported as a pseudogene. This CDR3 comprises 15 residues. The CDR3 region is CASSPRLDPSYEQYF. In DNA form, the CDR3 reads TGTGCCAGCAGTCCCAGGCTCGACCCCTCCTACGAGCAGTACTTC.

Only one count was recorded for this clone. The V call is TRBV7-6, the J call TRBJ2-3; weak D call: TRBD1 (6 bases). Trimming cost V 5 bases and J 2 bases, with 11 bases left between them. Germline lookup yields CDR1 SGHVS and CDR2 FNYEAQ. This CDR3 is built from 14 residues. CDR3 loop: CASSPQGYTDTQYF. In nucleotides, the CDR3 is TGTGCCAGCAGCCCCCAGGGGTACACAGATACGCAGTATTTT.

A single count supports this clone. The chain uses TRBV1 and TRBJ2-3; TRBD2, the table's D call, lacks a check against the DNA. TRBV1 is given as a pseudogene. CDR3 length: 19 amino acids. DNA for the CDR3: TGCACCAGCAGCCAAGGAAGGGCCGTCAGCGGGGGTGCGGCAGATACGCAGTATTTT. Protein: CTSSQGRAVSGGAADTQYF.